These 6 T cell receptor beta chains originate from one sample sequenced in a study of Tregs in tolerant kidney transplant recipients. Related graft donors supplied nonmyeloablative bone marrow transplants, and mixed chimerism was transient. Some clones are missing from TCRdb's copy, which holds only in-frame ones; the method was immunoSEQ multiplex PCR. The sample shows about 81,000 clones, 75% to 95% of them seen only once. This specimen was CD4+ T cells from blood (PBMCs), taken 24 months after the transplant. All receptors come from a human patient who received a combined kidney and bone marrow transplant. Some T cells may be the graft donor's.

The CDR3 DNA is TGCAGCGGGGGAACTAGCGGGGCCGCCTATACGCAGTATTTT. This encodes CSGGTSGAAYTQYF. This rearrangement joins TRBV29-1 to TRBJ2-3; 10 nucleotides align to TRBD2. The CDR3 length is 14 residues. After removal of 7 bases from V and 7 bases from J, the junction contained 11 bases not matched to a gene. CDR1 and CDR2 (germline): SQVTM, ANQGSEA.

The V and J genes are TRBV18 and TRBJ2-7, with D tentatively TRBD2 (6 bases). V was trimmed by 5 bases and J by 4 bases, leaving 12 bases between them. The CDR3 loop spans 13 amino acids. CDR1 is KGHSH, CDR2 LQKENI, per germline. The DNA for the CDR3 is TGTGCCAGCTCATCCCGGGACTCGTACGAGCAGTACTTC. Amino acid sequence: CASSSRDSYEQYF.

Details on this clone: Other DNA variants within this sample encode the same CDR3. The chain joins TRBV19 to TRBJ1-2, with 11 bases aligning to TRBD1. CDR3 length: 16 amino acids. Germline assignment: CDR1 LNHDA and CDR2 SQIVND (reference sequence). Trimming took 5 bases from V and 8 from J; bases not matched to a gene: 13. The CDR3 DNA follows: TGTGCCAGTAGTCTCCGGGACAGGGGGGGAGGTTTCGGCTACACCTTC. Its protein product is CASSLRDRGGGFGYTF. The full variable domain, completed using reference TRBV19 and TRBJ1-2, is DGGITQSPKYLFRKEGQNVTLSCEQNLNHDAMYWYRQDPGQGLRLIYYSQIVNDFQKGDIAEGYSVSREKKESFPLTVTSAQKNPTAFYLCASSLRDRGGGFGYTFGSGTRLTVV.

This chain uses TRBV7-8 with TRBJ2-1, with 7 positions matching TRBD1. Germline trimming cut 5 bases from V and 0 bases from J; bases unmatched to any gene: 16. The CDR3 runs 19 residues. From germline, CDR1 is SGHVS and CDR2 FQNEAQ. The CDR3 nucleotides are TGTGCCAGCAGCCCCAGAGACAGGGAGACTGTGGGCTCCTACAATGAGCAGTTCTTC. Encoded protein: CASSPRDRETVGSYNEQFF.

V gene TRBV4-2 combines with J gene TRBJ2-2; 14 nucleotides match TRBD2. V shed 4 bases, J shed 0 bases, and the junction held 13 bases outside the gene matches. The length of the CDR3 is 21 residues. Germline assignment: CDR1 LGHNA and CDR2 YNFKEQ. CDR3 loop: CASSRYPRMTSGGANTGELFF. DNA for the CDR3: TGTGCCAGCAGCCGATACCCCAGAATGACTAGCGGGGGGGCGAACACCGGGGAGCTGTTTTTT.

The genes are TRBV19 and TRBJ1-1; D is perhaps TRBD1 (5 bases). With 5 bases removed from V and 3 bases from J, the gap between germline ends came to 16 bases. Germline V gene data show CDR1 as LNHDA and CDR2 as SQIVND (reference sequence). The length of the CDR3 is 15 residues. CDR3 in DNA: TGTGCCAGTAGTCCCATTGACAGAGGAGACACTGAAGCTTTCTTT. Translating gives CASSPIDRGDTEAFF.